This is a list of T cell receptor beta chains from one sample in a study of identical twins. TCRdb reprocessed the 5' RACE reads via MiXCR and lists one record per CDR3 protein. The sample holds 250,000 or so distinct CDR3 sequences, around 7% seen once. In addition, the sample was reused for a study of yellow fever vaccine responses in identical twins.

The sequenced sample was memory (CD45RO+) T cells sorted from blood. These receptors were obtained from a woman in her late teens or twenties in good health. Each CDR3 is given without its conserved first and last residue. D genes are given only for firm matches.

ASSPRAGANEQF TRBJ2-1 TRBV5-1 -
ASTPGGYEQF TRBJ2-1 TRBV2 TRBD1
ASRWTGANTGELF TRBJ2-2 TRBV27 TRBD1
ASSLGGVYQETQY TRBJ2-5 TRBV5-1 -
ASSLESPGETQY TRBJ2-5 TRBV13 -
ASSLGAGQGNYGYT TRBJ1-2 TRBV5-1 TRBD1
ASSLGSGYGYT TRBJ1-2 TRBV12-3/TRBV12-4 -
ASSFDGGRRETQY TRBJ2-5 TRBV5-1 TRBD2
SAREWGLVSYEQY TRBJ2-7 TRBV20-1 TRBD2
ASTDLWTDMREAF TRBJ1-1 TRBV6-1 -
AAADWQGTPLH TRBJ1-6 TRBV6-1 -
ASSVGEATGELF TRBJ2-2 TRBV7-6 -
ASSTPDRGQVSSYNEQF TRBJ2-1 TRBV11-2 TRBD1
ASSLRRPNEKLF TRBJ1-4 TRBV27 -
ASSLVGGAVNEQF TRBJ2-1 TRBV7-6 TRBD2
ASSLAEGADTQY TRBJ2-3 TRBV7-2 -
ATSDPLPTDTQY TRBJ2-3 TRBV24-1 -
ASSPDLGPQH TRBJ1-5 TRBV7-8 -
ASSLRGQGNYNEQF TRBJ2-1 TRBV28 TRBD1
ATSAGAGVRYEQY TRBJ2-7 TRBV24-1 -
ASSPQGNLAKNIQY TRBJ2-4 TRBV18 -
ASSQRTSGRAGRETQY TRBJ2-5 TRBV4-1 TRBD2
ASSEPVVGRGTQY TRBJ2-5 TRBV25-1 -
ASSQDYRGLAF TRBJ1-1 TRBV14 -
ASSREVPGTQY TRBJ2-5 TRBV6-6 -
ASSQESIRQGVFNQPQH TRBJ1-5 TRBV4-2 TRBD1
ASSLRQDYGYT TRBJ1-2 TRBV5-1 -
ASSPGQIMLAGYT TRBJ1-2 TRBV12-3/TRBV12-4 -